Each of the 9 T cell receptor beta chains below was sequenced from the same sample in a study of human thymus T cells. Sequencing was performed with immunoSEQ multiplex PCR; in TCRdb, only in-frame clones are kept and a portion is missing. The sample carries just over 45,000 clones, approximately 95% recorded once. Sequencing input: blood. These receptors were collected from a girl under three years old with a congenital heart defect but otherwise immunologically healthy.

The rearrangement joins TRBV7-9 to TRBJ2-7, with 11 nucleotides matching TRBD2. There are 15 residues in the CDR3. V dropped 3 bases and J dropped 4; count of bases not matched to a gene: 5. CDR1 SEHNR and CDR2 FQNEAQ come from the germline V gene (reference sequence). The CDR3 spells CASSFSGTSGYEQYF. CDR3 bases: TGTGCCAGCAGCTTTTCCGGGACTAGCGGATACGAGCAGTACTTC.

This CDR3 reads CASSLRGEETQYF. The CDR3 region has the DNA TGTGCCAGCAGTTTACGGGGGGAAGAGACCCAGTACTTC. The chain employs TRBV28 and TRBJ2-5, with TRBD2 matching over 7 bases. CDR3 length: 13 amino acids. Germline values: CDR1 MDHEN, CDR2 SYDVKM. The V gene end was trimmed by 2 bases and the J gene end by 3 bases; junction bases not matched to a gene: 0.

V is TRBV7-9 and J is TRBJ2-2; D possibly corresponds to TRBD2 (6 bases). The germline V gene encodes CDR1 SEHNR and CDR2 FQNEAQ (reference sequence). There are 15 residues in the CDR3. V was trimmed by 5 bases and J by 4 bases, leaving 14 bases between them. The CDR3 DNA follows: TGTGCCAGCAGCCCCGAACGGGACTCCACCGGGGAGCTGTTTTTT. This codes for CASSPERDSTGELFF. The full variable domain, its missing parts supplied by reference TRBV7-9 and TRBJ2-2, is DTGVSQNPRHKITKRGQNVTFRCDPISEHNRLYWYRQTLGQGPEFLTYFQNEAQLEKSRLLSDRFSAERPKGSFSTLEIQRTEQGDSAMYLCASSPERDSTGELFFGEGSRLTVL.

The chain uses TRBV7-9 and TRBJ2-1; a weak D match, TRBD2 (5 bases). With 1 base removed from V and 0 bases from J, the gap between germline ends came to 7 bases. Germline V gene lookup returns CDR1 SEHNR and CDR2 FQNEAQ (reference sequence). This CDR3 comprises 15 residues. The CDR3 here is CASSLDAGSYNEQFF. In DNA, the CDR3 is TGTGCCAGCAGCTTAGACGCGGGCTCCTACAATGAGCAGTTCTTC.

J is TRBJ2-3 and V is TRBV10-3; no definite D call. With 6 bases removed from V and 0 bases from J, the gap between germline ends came to 13 bases. This CDR3 comprises 15 residues. Per germline, CDR1 ENHRY and CDR2 SYGVKD. CDR3 coding DNA: TGTGCCATCAGGACCCCGGACCTTAGCACAGATACGCAGTATTTT. Protein product: CAIRTPDLSTDTQYF.

The chain has TRBV6-1 and TRBJ2-1, with 12 bases matching TRBD2. Germline lookup yields CDR1 MNHNS and CDR2 SASEGT. The J segment lost 0 bases and the V segment lost 7 bases, leaving 7 bases of the junction unmatched. This CDR3 is 17 amino acids long. The CDR3 sequence: CASNEGLAGDSYNEQFF. The CDR3 DNA follows: TGTGCCAGCAATGAGGGACTAGCGGGCGACTCCTACAATGAGCAGTTCTTC.

The chain employs TRBV19 and TRBJ2-7; 8 bases align to TRBD1. V dropped 5 bases and J dropped 3; count of bases not matched to a gene: 6. Germline V gives CDR1 LNHDA, CDR2 SQIVND (reference sequence). This CDR3 is built from 14 residues. In DNA, the CDR3 is TGTGCCAGTAGTTCCACAGGGGGATTCTACGAGCAGTACTTC. This translates into CASSSTGGFYEQYF.

The chain links TRBV4-1 to TRBJ2-1; D call uncertain. Germline CDR1 and CDR2: MGHRA and YSYEKL. The CDR3 length is 14 residues. Between the trimmed V and J ends, which lost 0 bases and 7 bases, there was a span of 10 bases. The CDR3, as DNA: TGCGCCAGCAGCCAAGATTCCCGATATAATGAGCAGTTCTTC. It specifies CASSQDSRYNEQFF.

The chain has TRBV27 and TRBJ1-2; unclear D gene. V lost 6 bases and J lost 6, with 8 bases in between. CDR1 is MNHEY and CDR2 is SMNVEV in the germline V gene (reference sequence). The CDR3 is 11 amino acids. CDR3 sequence (DNA): TGTGCCAGCAGGGTTGGGGATGGCTACACCTTC. Translation: CASRVGDGYTF.